The 8 T cell receptor beta chains below come from one sample, sequenced in a study of radiotherapy plus CTLA-4 blockade in lung cancer. Measured with immunoSEQ multiplex PCR; TCRdb has only the in-frame clones, and not every one. Of tens of thousands of clones in the sample, under 90% were seen once. The specimen was peripheral blood, collected from a patient treated with radiotherapy plus ipilimumab. The receptors here all came from a human donor with non-small cell lung cancer who had stable disease on radiotherapy plus ipilimumab.

The chain has TRBV19 and TRBJ1-1; 9 bases fit TRBD1. Trimming at V came to 5 bases and at J to 6 bases, leaving 7 bases not matched to a gene. This CDR3 has 14 amino acids. Germline CDR1 reads LNHDA; CDR2 reads SQIVND (reference sequence). CDR3 bases: TGTGCCAGTAGTTTTGGGACAGGGAGGGCTGAAGCTTTCTTT. It codes for CASSFGTGRAEAFF.

The chain carries TRBV7-3 and TRBJ2-1, with 13 bases fitting TRBD2. Germline V lookup: CDR1 SGHTA, CDR2 FQGTGA. V lost 5 bases to trimming and J lost 7 bases; unmatched junction nucleotides: 5. The CDR3 is made up of 15 amino acids. CDR3 DNA: TGTGCCAGCAGCATAAGACTAGCGGGAGGAAATGAGCAGTTCTTC. Translating it yields CASSIRLAGGNEQFF.

V gene TRBV28 combines with J gene TRBJ2-7; TRBD1 aligns across 9 bases. With V trimmed by 8 bases and J by 0 bases, 5 bases remained unmatched. CDR3 length equals 14 residues. Germline CDR1 reads MDHEN; CDR2 reads SYDVKM. The CDR3 DNA reads as TGTGCCAGCCCTCCGACAGGGGGCTCCTACGAGCAGTACTTC. Its protein is CASPPTGGSYEQYF.

V and J are TRBV7-6 and TRBJ2-7, with TRBD2 matching 7 bases. The CDR3 sequence is 15 residues long. The trim removed 1 base at V and 2 bases at J, leaving 5 bases unmatched. Per germline, CDR1 SGHVS and CDR2 FNYEAQ. CDR3 region: CASSLGAGLPYEQYF. The CDR3 DNA is TGTGCCAGCAGCTTAGGGGCGGGACTACCCTACGAGCAGTACTTC.

CDR3 loop: CASLRGGSRYGYNSPLHF. The CDR3, as DNA: TGTGCCAGCCTCCGGGGAGGATCCCGTTATGGCTATAATTCACCCCTCCACTTT. The V call is TRBV13, the J call TRBJ1-6; D unresolved. The CDR3 is 18 residues long. Trimming took 8 bases from V and 3 from J, leaving 23 bases between them. Per the germline V gene, CDR1 is PRHDT and CDR2 is FYEKMQ (reference sequence).

This chain connects TRBV7-8 to TRBJ2-5; D remains ambiguous. The CDR3 loop spans 11 amino acids. Per germline, CDR1 SGHVS and CDR2 FQNEAQ. V gave up 5 bases and J gave up 5 bases, with 6 bases separating them. CDR3 DNA: TGTGCCAGCAGCCCTCGCGAGACCCAGTACTTC. Its translation is CASSPRETQYF.

The chain uses TRBV5-1 and TRBJ2-7, with a tentative D call TRBD2 (7 bases). Germline CDR1 is SGHRS and CDR2 is YFSETQ. The CDR3 has 14 residues. V was trimmed by 2 bases and J by 4 bases, leaving 13 bases between them. The CDR3, as DNA: TGCGCCAGCAGCTTTGGGGGGGCAAAATACGAGCAGTACTTC. It translates to CASSFGGAKYEQYF.

The chain employs TRBV18 and TRBJ2-3; possible D gene TRBD2, 6 bases. The CDR3 covers 15 residues. Germline V lookup: CDR1 KGHSH, CDR2 LQKENI. V lost 3 bases and J lost 9, with 19 bases in between. Here the CDR3 reads CASSPNRLESETQYF. The CDR3 DNA is TGTGCCAGCTCACCCAATCGACTAGAGTCGGAAACGCAGTATTTT.